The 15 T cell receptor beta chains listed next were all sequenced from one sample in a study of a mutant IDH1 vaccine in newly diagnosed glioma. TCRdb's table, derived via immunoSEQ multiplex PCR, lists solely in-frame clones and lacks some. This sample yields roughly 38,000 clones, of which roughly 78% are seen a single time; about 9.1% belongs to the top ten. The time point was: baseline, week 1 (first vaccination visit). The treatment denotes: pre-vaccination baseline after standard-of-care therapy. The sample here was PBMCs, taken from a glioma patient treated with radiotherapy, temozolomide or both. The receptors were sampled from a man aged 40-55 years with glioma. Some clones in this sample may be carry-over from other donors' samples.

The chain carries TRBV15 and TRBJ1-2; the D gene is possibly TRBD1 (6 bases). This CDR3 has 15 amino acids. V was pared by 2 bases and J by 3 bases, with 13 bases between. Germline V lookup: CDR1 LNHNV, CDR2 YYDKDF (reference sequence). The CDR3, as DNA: TGTGCCACCAGCAGAAACAGGGTAAAGGACTATGGCTACACCTTC. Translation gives CATSRNRVKDYGYTF.

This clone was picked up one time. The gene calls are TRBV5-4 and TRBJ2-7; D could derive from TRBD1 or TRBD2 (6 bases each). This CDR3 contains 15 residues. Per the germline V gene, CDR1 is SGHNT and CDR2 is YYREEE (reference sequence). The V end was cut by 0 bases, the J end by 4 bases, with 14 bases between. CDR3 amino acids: CASSLGQEGPYEQYF. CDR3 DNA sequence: TGTGCCAGCAGCTTGGGACAGGAGGGACCGTACGAGCAGTACTTC.

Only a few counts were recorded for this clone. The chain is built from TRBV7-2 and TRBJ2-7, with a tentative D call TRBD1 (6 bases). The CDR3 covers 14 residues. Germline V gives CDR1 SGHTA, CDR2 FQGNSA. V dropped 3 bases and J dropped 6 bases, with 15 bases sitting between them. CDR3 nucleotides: TGTGCCAGCAGCTTTGGAACAGGGAGCGGCGAGCAGTACTTC. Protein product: CASSFGTGSGEQYF.

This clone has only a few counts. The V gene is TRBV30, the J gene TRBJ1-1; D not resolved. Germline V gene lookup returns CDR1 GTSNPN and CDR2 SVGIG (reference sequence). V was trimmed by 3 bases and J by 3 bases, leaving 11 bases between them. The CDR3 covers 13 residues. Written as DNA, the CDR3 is TGTGCCTGGAGCCCCCGGGGTTACACTGAAGCTTTCTTT. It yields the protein CAWSPRGYTEAFF.

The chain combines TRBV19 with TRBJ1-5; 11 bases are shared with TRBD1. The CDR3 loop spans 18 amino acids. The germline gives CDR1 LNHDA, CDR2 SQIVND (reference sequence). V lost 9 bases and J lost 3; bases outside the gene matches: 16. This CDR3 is CASRLGQGATPFNQPQHF. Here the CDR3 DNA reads TGTGCCAGCCGCCTCGGACAGGGGGCTACTCCCTTCAATCAGCCCCAGCATTTT.

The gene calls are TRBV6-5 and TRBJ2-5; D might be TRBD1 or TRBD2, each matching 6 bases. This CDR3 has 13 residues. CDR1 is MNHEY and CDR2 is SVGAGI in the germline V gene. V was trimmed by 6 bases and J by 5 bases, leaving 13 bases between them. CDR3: CASRPTGRETQYF. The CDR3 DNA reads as TGTGCCAGCAGGCCTACAGGGAGGGAGACCCAGTACTTC.

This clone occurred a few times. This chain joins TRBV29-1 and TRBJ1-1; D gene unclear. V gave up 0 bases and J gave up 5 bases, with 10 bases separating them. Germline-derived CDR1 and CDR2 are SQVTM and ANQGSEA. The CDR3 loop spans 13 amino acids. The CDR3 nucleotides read TGCAGCGTTGAAGATCCCGCAGAAACTGAAGCTTTCTTT. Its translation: CSVEDPAETEAFF.

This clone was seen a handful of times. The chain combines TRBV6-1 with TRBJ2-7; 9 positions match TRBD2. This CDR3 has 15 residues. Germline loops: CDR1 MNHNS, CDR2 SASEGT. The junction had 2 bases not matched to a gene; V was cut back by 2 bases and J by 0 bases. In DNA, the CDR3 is TGTGCCAGCAGTGAACTAGCGGGGAGCTCCTACGAGCAGTACTTC. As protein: CASSELAGSSYEQYF.

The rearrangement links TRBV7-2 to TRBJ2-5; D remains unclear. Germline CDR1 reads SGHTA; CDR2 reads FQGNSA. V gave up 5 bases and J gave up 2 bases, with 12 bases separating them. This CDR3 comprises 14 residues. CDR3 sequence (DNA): TGTGCCAGCAGCCCCCGTCGGCAGCAAGAGACCCAGTACTTC. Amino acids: CASSPRRQQETQYF.

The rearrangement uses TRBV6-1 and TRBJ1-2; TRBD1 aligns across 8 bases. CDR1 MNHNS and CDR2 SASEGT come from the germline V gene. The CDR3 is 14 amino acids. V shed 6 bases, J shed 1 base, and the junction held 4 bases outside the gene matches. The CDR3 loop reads CASSRDRLNYGYTF. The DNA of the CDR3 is TGTGCCAGCAGCAGGGACAGGCTTAACTATGGCTACACCTTC.

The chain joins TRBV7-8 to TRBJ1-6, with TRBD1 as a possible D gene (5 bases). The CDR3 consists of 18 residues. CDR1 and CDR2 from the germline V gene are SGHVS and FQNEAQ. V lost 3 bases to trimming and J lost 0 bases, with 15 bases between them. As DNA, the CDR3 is TGTGCCAGCAGCTTCTGGGGGAAGGCAGACTCCTATAATTCACCCCTCCACTTT. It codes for CASSFWGKADSYNSPLHF.

The CDR3 DNA follows: TGTGCCAGCAGCCTCAACTCGGGGGCCAGGGAGCAGTACTTC. Protein: CASSLNSGAREQYF. The rearrangement uses TRBV4-2 and TRBJ2-7, with D tentatively TRBD1 or TRBD2 (6 bases each). This CDR3 spans 14 amino acids. Trimming took 4 bases from V and 7 from J, leaving 17 bases between them. The germline gives CDR1 LGHNA, CDR2 YNFKEQ.

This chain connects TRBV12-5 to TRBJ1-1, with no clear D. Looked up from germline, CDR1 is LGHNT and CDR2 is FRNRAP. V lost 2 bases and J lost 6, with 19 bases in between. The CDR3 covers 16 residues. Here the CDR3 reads CASGLLNSAILSEAFF. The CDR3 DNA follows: TGTGCTAGTGGTTTGCTTAACAGCGCTATCCTTTCTGAAGCTTTCTTT.

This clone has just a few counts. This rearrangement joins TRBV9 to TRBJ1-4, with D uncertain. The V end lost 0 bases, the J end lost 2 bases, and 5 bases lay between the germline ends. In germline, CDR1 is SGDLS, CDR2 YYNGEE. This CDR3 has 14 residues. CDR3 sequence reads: CASSVVPTNEKLFF. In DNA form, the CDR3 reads TGTGCCAGCAGCGTAGTCCCGACTAATGAAAAACTGTTTTTT.

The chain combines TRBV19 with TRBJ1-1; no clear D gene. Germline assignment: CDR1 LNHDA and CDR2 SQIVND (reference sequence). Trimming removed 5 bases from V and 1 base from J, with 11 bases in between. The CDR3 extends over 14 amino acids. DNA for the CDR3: TGTGCCAGTAGTTTCCCATTGCCGAACACTGAAGCTTTCTTT. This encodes CASSFPLPNTEAFF.